Reported below is one T cell receptor (beta chain). Every subset's genomic DNA went evenly onto several immunoSEQ plates. Repertoires were generated with immunoSEQ multiplex PCR, while TCRdb's copy carries only in-frame clones and drops some. Of 400,000 to 500,000 clones listed, around 80% are singletons. This sample was included in a study of shared clonotypes between healthy human individuals. The donors, all of them Caucasian adults, lived in Nashville, Tennessee. The TCR sequence derives from a woman aged 40 to 50 in good health. Some clones in this sample may be carry-over from other donors' samples. The sequencing input was PBMCs.

CDR3 sequence (DNA): TGTGCCAGCAGCCGGGACAGGTCCTCGAACACTGAAGCTTTCTTT. As protein: CASSRDRSSNTEAFF. This sequence joins TRBV27 and TRBJ1-1; 8 nucleotides agree with TRBD1. CDR1 and CDR2 (germline): MNHEY, SMNVEV (reference sequence). The CDR3 has 15 residues. J lost 1 base, V lost 6 bases, and 7 bases had no gene match.